The 10 T cell receptor beta chains listed next were all sequenced from one sample in a study of blood T cells in healthy people across ages. A J-beta primer mix and a sample-barcoded 5' primer were used in a second PCR of about 7 to 12 cycles. TCRdb processed the 5' RACE reads anew with MiXCR; each CDR3 protein has one entry. The profile shows about 720,000 distinct CDR3 sequences, around a fifth of them singletons. Sequences were obtained from blood. The receptors shown here come from a man aged 65 to 79 in good health.

The rearrangement uses TRBV20-1 and TRBJ2-2, with D perhaps matching TRBD2 (5 bases). The CDR3 is made up of 15 amino acids. The V end was cut by 0 bases, the J end by 1 base, with 9 bases between. Germline CDR1 DFQATT, CDR2 SNEGSKA (reference sequence). Here the CDR3 reads CSARDQRENTGELFF. The CDR3 DNA reads as TGCAGTGCTAGAGATCAGAGGGAGAACACCGGGGAGCTGTTTTTT.

Of note for this clonotype: Germline and junction disagree at one end, which may indicate a read error. Here the CDR3 reads CSVDKGTAEQYF. The CDR3 nucleotides read TGCAGCGTTGATAAGGGTACCGCCGAGCAGTATTTC. The V gene is TRBV29-1, the J gene TRBJ2-1; D gene ambiguous. The CDR3 extends over 12 amino acids. CDR1 SQVTM and CDR2 ANQGSEA come from the germline V gene.

A few counts support this clonotype. The chain joins TRBV10-3 to TRBJ2-7, with a tentative D call TRBD2 (5 bases). The V end lost 1 base, the J end lost 0 bases, and 7 bases lay between the germline ends. Germline CDR1 is ENHRY and CDR2 is SYGVKD. The CDR3 totals 14 residues. The CDR3 region has the DNA TGTGCCATCAGTGAGTTAGGACTCTCCTACGAGCAGTACTTC. Translation: CAISELGLSYEQYF.

This clonotype was counted between two and nine times. This chain connects TRBV20-1 to TRBJ2-3, with 7 bases that match TRBD1. V lost 4 bases and J lost 0; bases outside the gene matches: 4. Germline assignment: CDR1 DFQATT and CDR2 SNEGSKA (reference sequence). The CDR3 is 14 residues long. CDR3 DNA sequence: TGCAGTGCTACCAGACAGGGTAGCACAGATACGCAGTATTTT. Translating gives CSATRQGSTDTQYF.

A few counts support this clonotype. V and J are TRBV5-1 and TRBJ2-7; D perhaps matches TRBD1 (5 bases). Germline CDR1 and CDR2: SGHRS and YFSETQ. This CDR3 spans 18 amino acids. V was pared by 0 bases and J by 2 bases, with 21 bases between. CDR3 sequence: CASSLGTRAPLKTYEQYF. The CDR3 DNA reads as TGCGCCAGCAGCTTGGGTACCAGGGCCCCCCTTAAAACCTACGAGCAGTACTTC.

The CDR3 DNA follows: TGCGCCAGCAGCTTTGGAATTGAGCAGTTCTTC. Amino acids: CASSFGIEQFF. This chain connects TRBV5-1 to TRBJ2-1; D gene ambiguous. Between the trimmed V and J ends, which lost 2 bases and 9 bases, there was a span of 6 bases. Per germline, CDR1 SGHRS and CDR2 YFSETQ. The CDR3 is 11 residues long.

The chain links TRBV19 to TRBJ2-2; no clear D gene. CDR3 size: 14 residues. V lost 6 bases and J 2 bases, leaving 10 bases between the germline ends. The germline CDR1 and CDR2 sequences are LNHDA and SQIVND (reference sequence). The CDR3 loop is CASRGRTNTGELFF. The CDR3 DNA reads TGTGCCAGTAGGGGAAGGACCAACACCGGGGAGCTGTTTTTT. The complete variable domain, with remaining parts taken from reference TRBV19 and TRBJ2-2, reads DGGITQSPKYLFRKEGQNVTLSCEQNLNHDAMYWYRQDPGQGLRLIYYSQIVNDFQKGDIAEGYSVSREKKESFPLTVTSAQKNPTAFYLCASRGRTNTGELFFGEGSRLTVL.

The chain has TRBV6-2 or TRBV6-3 and TRBJ1-1; D perhaps matches TRBD1 (6 bases). Germline assignment: CDR1 MNHEY and CDR2 SVGEGT. V dropped 0 bases and J dropped 1 base, with 9 bases sitting between them. This CDR3 comprises 15 residues. In DNA form, the CDR3 reads TGTGCCAGCAGTTACTCCTCACAGGGGAACACTGAAGCTTTCTTT. The encoded protein is CASSYSSQGNTEAFF.

This clonotype was detected once. V gene TRBV20-1 combines with J gene TRBJ2-5; the match to TRBD2 covers 10 bases. The germline gives CDR1 DFQATT, CDR2 SNEGSKA (reference sequence). Trimming took 4 bases from V and 11 from J; bases not matched to a gene: 13. CDR3 length equals 14 residues. CDR3 sequence (DNA): TGCAGTGCTACAGTAGCGGGGGGACTCTGGGAGCAGTACTTC. Amino acids: CSATVAGGLWEQYF.

This clonotype was seen a few times. V and J are TRBV2 and TRBJ2-5; D unclear. Trimming shortened V by 7 bases and J by 2 bases, and 11 bases separated the two germline ends. Germline CDR1 and CDR2: SNHLY and FYNNEI. CDR3 length: 13 residues. CDR3 DNA sequence: TGTGCCAGCAACGAAAAGGGACAAGAGACCCAGTACTTC. Its translation: CASNEKGQETQYF.